The following is a T cell receptor (beta chain) sequence with its context. The data originate from a study of shared clonotypes between healthy human individuals. Study at large: The donor group consisted of a couple of women and three men, aged 18 to 49.

For each subset, genomic DNA was distributed in equal portions over several immunoSEQ plates. As processed by the authors: Because ImmunoSEQ provided only junction sequences with no quality scores, the filtering differed. Assay: immunoSEQ multiplex PCR; the TCRdb copy retains only in-frame clones and omits some. The DNA gave D and trimming, while V, J and clone size come from that table. The data hold approximately 1.9 million clones, with just over 90% observed a single time. The naive CD8 subset, CD45RO-negative cells positively selected for CCR7, excluded terminally differentiated effector memory CD45RA+ cells. None of the donors, who were healthy HIV-negative adults, had recently had acute infections or vaccinations. This sequence was found in a man aged 18 to 30 in good health. Some clones in this sample may be carry-over from other donors' samples. The sample taken for sequencing was naive CD8+ T cells from PBMCs.

CDR3: CASSQDSGTSRVKEQFF. The DNA of the CDR3 is TGTGCCAGCAGCCAAGATTCTGGTACTAGCCGGGTAAAGGAGCAGTTCTTC. The V and J genes are TRBV4-2 and TRBJ2-1; D possibly corresponds to TRBD2 (6 bases). The V and J ends lost 0 bases and 10 bases respectively, with 22 bases between them. Germline CDR1 LGHNA, CDR2 YNFKEQ. The CDR3 sequence is 17 residues long.